These 21 T cell receptor beta chains came from one sample sequenced in a study of shared clonotypes between healthy human individuals. The repertoire was sequenced with immunoSEQ multiplex PCR; TCRdb's copy has only in-frame clones and lacks some. The sample lists 2 million to 2.5 million clones, around 92% occurring once. The sample comprised naive CD4+ T cells from PBMCs. Subset in this sample: CD45RA+ positively selected. The receptors derive from a man younger than 35 in good health. Some clones in this sample may be carry-over from other donors' samples.

This clone has more than one count but fewer than ten. Additional DNA sequences in this sample encode the identical CDR3. The chain employs TRBV7-3 and TRBJ1-1; TRBD1 is a possible D gene (5 bases). The V gene's germline CDR1 is SGHTA and CDR2 FQGTGA. The CDR3 spans 14 residues. V was shortened by 0 bases and J by 4 bases, with 9 bases between the two germline ends. The CDR3 sequence: CASSLTAGSTEAFF. The DNA of the CDR3 is TGTGCCAGCAGCTTAACGGCAGGGAGCACTGAAGCTTTCTTT.

The rearrangement uses TRBV27 and TRBJ1-2; maybe TRBD1 (5 bases). V lost 5 bases, J lost 7 bases, and 17 bases lay in between. Germline assignment: CDR1 MNHEY and CDR2 SMNVEV (reference sequence). The CDR3 has 14 residues. In nucleotides, the CDR3 is TGTGCCAGCAGTCCTCTGGGAGGGGAGGGTGGCTACACCTTC. As protein: CASSPLGGEGGYTF.

J is TRBJ1-4 and V is TRBV5-1; D is uncertain. V was clipped by 2 bases and J by 3 bases, with 2 bases between them. The germline V gene encodes CDR1 SGHRS and CDR2 YFSETQ. This CDR3 is built from 12 residues. The DNA for the CDR3 is TGCGCCAGCAGCTTTGCTAATGAAAAACTGTTTTTT. Translating it yields CASSFANEKLFF. Supplemented by reference TRBV5-1 and TRBJ1-4, the full variable domain reads KAGVTQTPRYLIKTRGQQVTLSCSPISGHRSVSWYQQTPGQGLQFLFEYFSETQRNKGNFPGRFSGRQFSNSRSEMNVSTLELGDSALYLCASSFANEKLFFGSGTQLSVL.

The gene calls are TRBV7-9 and TRBJ1-2; no clear D gene. Trimming removed 5 bases at V and 2 bases at J, with 18 bases between. This CDR3 spans 16 amino acids. CDR1 SEHNR and CDR2 FQNEAQ come from the germline V gene (reference sequence). The CDR3 here is CASSAPTRGQNYGYTF. Here the CDR3 DNA reads TGTGCCAGCAGCGCTCCAACTCGCGGGCAGAACTATGGCTACACCTTC.

In this sample, this clone turned up once. V and J are TRBV10-3 and TRBJ2-7, with 9 bases fitting TRBD2. CDR1 is ENHRY, CDR2 SYGVKD, per germline. The CDR3 covers 15 residues. The V gene end was trimmed by 7 bases and the J gene end by 2 bases; junction bases not matched to a gene: 9. The CDR3 is CAIKLGGRGPYEQYF. The CDR3 DNA is TGTGCCATCAAGCTGGGCGGGAGGGGTCCCTACGAGCAGTACTTC.

CDR3 in DNA: TGTGCCAGCAGCTCCCTCGCGTATTCACCCCTCCACTTT. This translates into CASSSLAYSPLHF. The chain is built from TRBV7-9 and TRBJ1-6; D ambiguous. V dropped 4 bases and J dropped 8 bases, with 9 bases sitting between them. The CDR3 is made up of 13 amino acids. The germline V gene encodes CDR1 SEHNR and CDR2 FQNEAQ (reference sequence).

This clone has only a few counts. Other DNA sequences within the sample encode an identical CDR3. The chain links TRBV19 to TRBJ1-1; weak D call: TRBD1 (5 bases). In germline, CDR1 is LNHDA, CDR2 SQIVND (reference sequence). The V gene lost 3 bases and the J gene lost 1 base, with 9 bases spanning the gap. The CDR3 is 14 residues long. CDR3 bases: TGTGCCAGTAGTATTCTGGGGGGGAACACTGAAGCTTTCTTT. It specifies CASSILGGNTEAFF.

This clone was observed a single time. The rearrangement uses TRBV28 and TRBJ1-4, with D unclear. The CDR3 length is 15 residues. The germline V gene encodes CDR1 MDHEN and CDR2 SYDVKM. The V gene lost 6 bases and the J gene lost 2 bases, with 13 bases spanning the gap. In nucleotides, the CDR3 is TGTGCCAGCAGCCGAACCCGGTTGACTAATGAAAAACTGTTTTTT. Amino acids: CASSRTRLTNEKLFF.

In its sample, this clone was seen a few times. The gene calls are TRBV6-6 and TRBJ1-1; D possibly corresponds to TRBD1 (6 bases). Germline V gene lookup returns CDR1 MNHNY and CDR2 SVGAGI (reference sequence). Deletions cut 6 bases from V and 0 bases from J, with 14 bases between. This CDR3 is 15 amino acids long. This chain's CDR3 is CASSPRGGMNTEAFF. Here the CDR3 DNA reads TGTGCCAGCAGCCCTAGGGGGGGCATGAACACTGAAGCTTTCTTT.

The chain employs TRBV4-3 and TRBJ2-3; 8 positions agree with TRBD1. Trimming at V came to 3 bases and at J to 5 bases, leaving 7 bases not matched to a gene. The CDR3 has 15 residues. CDR1 LGHNA and CDR2 YSLEER come from the germline V gene. In DNA, the CDR3 is TGCGCCAGCAGCCATATAACAGGGGGAGGAGATACGCAGTATTTT. Translation gives CASSHITGGGDTQYF.

The chain links TRBV6-5 to TRBJ1-1; no definite D call. The CDR3 extends over 12 amino acids. From germline, CDR1 is MNHEY and CDR2 SVGAGI. The CDR3 sequence: CASGPRNTEAFF. In DNA form, the CDR3 reads TGTGCAAGCGGTCCAAGAAACACTGAAGCTTTCTTT.

This chain uses TRBV18 with TRBJ2-1; 9 bases are a match to TRBD1. The ends lost 3 bases at V and 9 bases at J; junction bases unmatched: 9. The CDR3 runs to 15 residues. Germline-derived CDR1 and CDR2 are KGHSH and LQKENI. DNA of the CDR3: TGTGCCAGCTCACCCGCGGGACAGGGATGGTCTGAGCAGTTCTTC. Its translation: CASSPAGQGWSEQFF.

The chain joins TRBV10-1 to TRBJ2-3; 9 bases agree with TRBD1. After removal of 10 bases from V and 2 bases from J, the junction contained 16 bases not matched to a gene. The CDR3 runs to 17 residues. Per the germline V gene, CDR1 is WNHNN and CDR2 is SYGVQD (reference sequence). The CDR3: CATPVNRGLYLTDTQYF. CDR3 DNA sequence: TGCGCCACCCCTGTGAACAGGGGGCTATACCTCACAGATACGCAGTATTTT.

The rearrangement joins TRBV4-3 to TRBJ1-4; D unresolved. CDR3 length: 15 residues. Looked up from germline, CDR1 is LGHNA and CDR2 is YSLEER. With 0 bases removed from V and 3 bases from J, the gap between germline ends came to 8 bases. The CDR3 DNA reads as TGCGCCAGCAGCCAAGATCCGGCGTCTAATGAAAAACTGTTTTTT. This gives the protein CASSQDPASNEKLFF.

This chain uses TRBV5-1 with TRBJ2-7, with 10 nucleotides matching TRBD1. The CDR3 is 15 amino acids. The germline V gene encodes CDR1 SGHRS and CDR2 YFSETQ. With V trimmed by 4 bases and J by 4 bases, 8 bases remained unmatched. The CDR3 reads CASSARQGASYEQYF. CDR3 bases: TGCGCCAGCAGCGCTCGACAGGGGGCTTCGTACGAGCAGTACTTC. The whole variable domain, filled in from reference TRBV5-1 and TRBJ2-7, reads KAGVTQTPRYLIKTRGQQVTLSCSPISGHRSVSWYQQTPGQGLQFLFEYFSETQRNKGNFPGRFSGRQFSNSRSEMNVSTLELGDSALYLCASSARQGASYEQYFGPGTRLTVT.

CDR3 loop: CASSQPGLEEASEQFF. In DNA, the CDR3 is TGTGCCAGCAGCCAACCGGGACTAGAGGAAGCAAGTGAGCAGTTCTTC. The V call is TRBV28, the J call TRBJ2-1; 8 nucleotides agree with TRBD2. The J segment lost 9 bases and the V segment lost 6 bases, leaving 16 bases of the junction unmatched. Germline V lookup: CDR1 MDHEN, CDR2 SYDVKM. CDR3 size: 16 residues. The full variable domain, completed using reference TRBV28 and TRBJ2-1, is DVKVTQSSRYLVKRTGEKVFLECVQDMDHENMFWYRQDPGLGLRLIYFSYDVKMKEKGDIPEGYSVSREKKERFSLILESASTNQTSMYLCASSQPGLEEASEQFFGPGTRLTVL.

On this clone itself: In the same sample, other DNA sequences code for this CDR3. The V and J genes are TRBV29-1 and TRBJ2-5, with D perhaps TRBD2 (5 bases). Deletions cut 4 bases from V and 4 bases from J, with 7 bases between. The CDR3 is made up of 11 amino acids. Germline CDR1 reads SQVTM; CDR2 reads ANQGSEA. The CDR3 loop reads CSVAGGETQYF. The DNA of the CDR3 is TGCAGCGTTGCCGGAGGAGAGACCCAGTACTTC.

J is TRBJ1-2 and V is TRBV6-6, with 9 bases matching TRBD1. The germline V gene encodes CDR1 MNHNY and CDR2 SVGAGI (reference sequence). The CDR3 is 15 amino acids. J lost 5 bases, V lost 8 bases, and 12 bases had no gene match. The CDR3: CASGKPRDRVYGYTF. CDR3 nucleotide sequence: TGTGCCAGCGGGAAACCGAGGGACAGGGTTTATGGCTACACCTTC.

This chain joins TRBV5-1 and TRBJ1-4; 7 bases fit TRBD1. Per germline, CDR1 SGHRS and CDR2 YFSETQ. V dropped 4 bases and J dropped 3; count of bases not matched to a gene: 6. The CDR3 covers 15 residues. CDR3 amino acids: CASSISTGSNEKLFF. CDR3 DNA sequence: TGCGCCAGCAGCATATCGACAGGGTCTAATGAAAAACTGTTTTTT. Full variable domain (missing parts from reference TRBV5-1 and TRBJ1-4): KAGVTQTPRYLIKTRGQQVTLSCSPISGHRSVSWYQQTPGQGLQFLFEYFSETQRNKGNFPGRFSGRQFSNSRSEMNVSTLELGDSALYLCASSISTGSNEKLFFGSGTQLSVL.

CDR3 in amino acids: CSVGGTSSSTDTQYF. The CDR3 nucleotides are TGCAGCGTTGGCGGGACTAGTTCTAGCACAGATACGCAGTATTTT. This chain uses TRBV29-1 with TRBJ2-3; 8 nucleotides align to TRBD2. The CDR3 sequence is 15 residues long. Germline V gene lookup returns CDR1 SQVTM and CDR2 ANQGSEA. J was trimmed by 0 bases and V by 4 bases; bases with no gene match: 6.

The rearrangement joins TRBV5-8 to TRBJ1-5; no clear D gene. This CDR3 spans 13 amino acids. V was pared by 6 bases and J by 6 bases, with 13 bases between. Looked up from germline, CDR1 is SGHTS and CDR2 is YDEGEE. This CDR3 is CASNLETVQPQHF. For the CDR3, the DNA is TGTGCCAGCAACCTCGAGACGGTTCAGCCCCAGCATTTT.